The clone carrying this T cell receptor beta chain was counted at least ten times. The sample belongs to a study of shared clonotypes between healthy human individuals. Assay runs were performed at deep level. Some clones are missing from TCRdb's copy, which holds only in-frame ones; the method was immunoSEQ multiplex PCR. The table includes more than 450,000 clones, 60% to 85% detected once. The clonotype was recovered from a woman in her 40s in good health. Some clones in this sample may be carry-over from other donors' samples. Sequencing was performed on PBMCs.

In DNA form, the CDR3 reads TGTGCCAGCAGCTTAGAAGGGGTGGGGACTGAAGCTTTCTTT. This codes for CASSLEGVGTEAFF. The chain combines TRBV11-2 with TRBJ1-1; D might be TRBD1 (5 bases). The germline V gene has CDR1 SGHAT and CDR2 FQNNGV. Trimming took 0 bases from V and 5 from J, leaving 10 bases between them. The CDR3 sequence is 14 residues long.